Below are 19 T cell receptor beta chains sequenced from a single sample in a study of cytomegalovirus exposure and HLA in healthy donors. Sequenced by immunoSEQ multiplex PCR; TCRdb stores in-frame clones only, minus some. The sample yields approximately 260,000 clones, about 86% seen once. Sample: PBMCs. All receptors come from a woman aged 25 to 39 in good health and CMV-seropositive.

The V and J genes are TRBV4-1 and TRBJ2-1, with 10 bases identical to TRBD2. The CDR3 loop spans 16 amino acids. The germline gives CDR1 MGHRA, CDR2 YSYEKL. V lost 4 bases, J lost 3 bases, and 6 bases stayed unmatched. CDR3 protein: CASSPLWTSGYNEQFF. CDR3 in DNA: TGCGCCAGCAGCCCCCTTTGGACTAGCGGCTACAATGAGCAGTTCTTC.

On this clone: Germline and junction disagree at one end, which may indicate a read error. The chain combines TRBV7-9 with TRBJ1-4, with 8 bases aligning to TRBD1. The length of the CDR3 is 16 residues. CDR1 is SEHNR and CDR2 is FQNEAQ in the germline V gene (reference sequence). The CDR3 DNA reads TGTGCCAGCAGCCTAGCTGGACAGGGAGGTAATGAAAAACTGTTTTTT. Amino acids: CASSLAGQGGNEKLFF.

The chain uses TRBV7-8 and TRBJ2-7, with no clear D. The V end lost 0 bases, the J end lost 3 bases, and 6 bases lay between the germline ends. The germline CDR1 and CDR2 sequences are SGHVS and FQNEAQ. The CDR3 covers 13 residues. The CDR3 loop reads CASSLARFYEQYF. CDR3 in DNA: TGTGCCAGCAGCTTAGCTCGGTTCTACGAGCAGTACTTC.

This sequence joins TRBV7-9 and TRBJ1-4; D unclear. CDR1 SEHNR and CDR2 FQNEAQ come from the germline V gene (reference sequence). Trimming removed 4 bases at V and 7 bases at J, with 7 bases between. The CDR3 runs to 12 residues. CDR3 sequence (DNA): TGTGCCAGCAGCTGGCAGGCTGAAAAACTGTTTTTT. Protein: CASSWQAEKLFF.

V and J are TRBV28 and TRBJ1-1, with D possibly TRBD1 on 5 matching bases. Trimming took 2 bases from V and 1 from J, leaving 8 bases between them. CDR1 is MDHEN and CDR2 is SYDVKM in the germline V gene. This CDR3 has 14 amino acids. CDR3 nucleotide sequence: TGTGCCAGCAGTTTACAGGGCACGAACACTGAAGCTTTCTTT. It yields the protein CASSLQGTNTEAFF.

This clone is a singleton in its sample. The chain combines TRBV5-1 with TRBJ1-2; 11 nucleotides line up with TRBD1. The V gene end was trimmed by 0 bases and the J gene end by 4 bases; junction bases not matched to a gene: 5. This CDR3 is built from 16 residues. Germline V gene lookup returns CDR1 SGHRS and CDR2 YFSETQ. The CDR3 sequence: CASSLGGQGASYGYTF. The DNA of the CDR3 is TGCGCCAGCAGCTTGGGCGGACAGGGGGCATCCTATGGCTACACCTTC.

V usage is TRBV2 and J usage is TRBJ1-5, with D unresolved. V was cut by 5 bases and J by 6 bases, with 11 bases left in between. CDR1 is SNHLY and CDR2 is FYNNEI in the germline V gene. The CDR3 extends over 13 amino acids. This CDR3 is CASSTEGSQPQHF. The CDR3 DNA sequence: TGTGCCAGCAGTACCGAGGGCAGTCAGCCCCAGCATTTT.

V and J are TRBV5-5 and TRBJ2-7; D is unresolved. CDR1 is SGHKS, CDR2 YYEKEE, per germline (reference sequence). Deletions cut 4 bases from V and 6 bases from J, with 11 bases between. This CDR3 comprises 12 residues. CDR3 loop: CASSEPHLEQYF. Written as DNA, the CDR3 is TGTGCCAGCAGCGAGCCCCATCTCGAGCAGTACTTC. Supplemented by reference TRBV5-5 and TRBJ2-7, the full variable domain reads DAGVTQSPTHLIKTRGQQVTLRCSPISGHKSVSWYQQVLGQGPQFIFQYYEKEERGRGNFPDRFSARQFPNYSSELNVNALLLGDSALYLCASSEPHLEQYFGPGTRLTVT.

The rearrangement joins TRBV4-2 to TRBJ1-2; D not certain. Germline CDR1 LGHNA, CDR2 YNFKEQ. V was pared by 0 bases and J by 2 bases, with 7 bases between. The CDR3 length is 14 residues. The CDR3 region is CASSQDNLNYGYTF. DNA for the CDR3: TGTGCCAGCAGCCAAGATAATCTGAACTATGGCTACACCTTC.

This clone was observed at least ten times. The chain carries TRBV7-2 and TRBJ2-1; TRBD2 aligns across 10 bases. In germline, CDR1 is SGHTA, CDR2 FQGNSA. Losses at the gene ends were 3 bases for V and 9 bases for J; bases not matched to a gene: 5. The CDR3 covers 14 residues. The CDR3 DNA reads TGTGCCAGCAGCTTCACTAGCGGGACGGGTGAGCAGTTCTTC. Its translation is CASSFTSGTGEQFF. The full variable domain, with the rest looked up from reference TRBV7-2 and TRBJ2-1, is GAGVSQSPSNKVTEKGKDVELRCDPISGHTALYWYRQSLGQGLEFLIYFQGNSAPDKSGLPSDRFSAERTGGSVSTLTIQRTQQEDSAVYLCASSFTSGTGEQFFGPGTRLTVL.

This chain links TRBV6-5 with TRBJ1-2; no reliable D call. This CDR3 spans 13 amino acids. Germline CDR1 is MNHEY and CDR2 is SVGAGI. Trimming cost V 5 bases and J 2 bases, with 9 bases left between them. CDR3 sequence (DNA): TGTGCCAGCAGTCCCCCGGGAAACTATGGCTACACCTTC. It specifies CASSPPGNYGYTF.

The sample holds a few counts of this clone. V and J are TRBV27 and TRBJ2-7, with D perhaps matching TRBD1 (5 bases). CDR1 is MNHEY, CDR2 SMNVEV, per germline (reference sequence). Trimming removed 1 base at V and 3 bases at J, with 10 bases between. This CDR3 is 14 amino acids long. This CDR3 is CASSLWGDLYEQYF. The CDR3 DNA is TGTGCCAGCAGTTTATGGGGCGATCTCTACGAGCAGTACTTC.

This clone was seen only once. The V call is TRBV4-2, the J call TRBJ2-5; D gene unclear. The germline V and J ends were trimmed by 0 bases and 5 bases, with 13 bases remaining between them. The CDR3 runs to 15 residues. Per the germline V gene, CDR1 is LGHNA and CDR2 is YNFKEQ. The CDR3 DNA sequence: TGTGCCAGCAGCCAAGATGGAGAGGTAGGCGAGACCCAGTACTTC. Encoded protein: CASSQDGEVGETQYF.

The rearrangement links TRBV27 to TRBJ2-7; 8 positions match TRBD1. Germline V lookup: CDR1 MNHEY, CDR2 SMNVEV (reference sequence). The CDR3 runs to 14 residues. After removal of 3 bases from V and 4 bases from J, the junction contained 5 bases not matched to a gene. CDR3 amino acids: CASSFSGGGYEQYF. Here the CDR3 DNA reads TGTGCCAGCAGTTTCTCAGGGGGCGGGTACGAGCAGTACTTC.

V is TRBV28 and J is TRBJ2-5; D perhaps matches TRBD1 (5 bases). The CDR3 spans 17 residues. Per germline, CDR1 MDHEN and CDR2 SYDVKM. Trimming took 5 bases from V and 6 from J, leaving 25 bases between them. CDR3 region: CASSPTGGFGAKKTQYF. CDR3 DNA sequence: TGTGCCAGCAGTCCTACTGGTGGGTTTGGGGCCAAAAAGACCCAGTACTTC.

The chain combines TRBV25-1 with TRBJ2-3; 7 bases are a match to TRBD2. Germline CDR1 is MGHDK and CDR2 is SYGVNS. This CDR3 has 18 amino acids. The V segment lost 1 base and the J segment 2 bases; nucleotides outside the gene matches: 12. The CDR3 loop reads CASSEFPHSGFITDTQYF. CDR3 nucleotide sequence: TGTGCCAGCAGTGAATTCCCTCATAGCGGGTTTATCACAGATACGCAGTATTTT.

The rearrangement joins TRBV11-2 to TRBJ1-4; D is unresolved. Trimming shortened V by 0 bases and J by 5 bases, and 13 bases separated the two germline ends. The CDR3 covers 16 residues. Germline CDR1 and CDR2: SGHAT and FQNNGV. CDR3 amino acids: CASSLEAAARNEKLFF. Here the CDR3 DNA reads TGTGCCAGCAGCTTAGAAGCGGCAGCGCGGAATGAAAAACTGTTTTTT.

This chain links TRBV14 with TRBJ1-3; 7 bases align to TRBD1. Per germline, CDR1 SGHDN and CDR2 FVKESK. Losses at the gene ends were 5 bases for V and 2 bases for J; bases not matched to a gene: 6. CDR3 length: 15 residues. The CDR3 sequence is CASSYGTATGNTIYF. The CDR3 bases are TGTGCCAGCAGCTACGGGACAGCCACTGGAAACACCATATATTTT. Full variable domain (remainder filled in from reference TRBV14 and TRBJ1-3): EAGVTQFPSHSVIEKGQTVTLRCDPISGHDNLYWYRRVMGKEIKFLLHFVKESKQDESGMPNNRFLAERTGGTYSTLKVQPAELEDSGVYFCASSYGTATGNTIYFGEGSWLTVV.

The chain combines TRBV5-1 with TRBJ1-1, with D uncertain. With 5 bases removed from V and 4 bases from J, the gap between germline ends came to 12 bases. CDR1 SGHRS and CDR2 YFSETQ come from the germline V gene. The CDR3 is 13 residues long. This chain's CDR3 is CASRQNEGTEAFF. DNA for the CDR3: TGCGCCAGCAGGCAAAACGAGGGCACTGAAGCTTTCTTT.